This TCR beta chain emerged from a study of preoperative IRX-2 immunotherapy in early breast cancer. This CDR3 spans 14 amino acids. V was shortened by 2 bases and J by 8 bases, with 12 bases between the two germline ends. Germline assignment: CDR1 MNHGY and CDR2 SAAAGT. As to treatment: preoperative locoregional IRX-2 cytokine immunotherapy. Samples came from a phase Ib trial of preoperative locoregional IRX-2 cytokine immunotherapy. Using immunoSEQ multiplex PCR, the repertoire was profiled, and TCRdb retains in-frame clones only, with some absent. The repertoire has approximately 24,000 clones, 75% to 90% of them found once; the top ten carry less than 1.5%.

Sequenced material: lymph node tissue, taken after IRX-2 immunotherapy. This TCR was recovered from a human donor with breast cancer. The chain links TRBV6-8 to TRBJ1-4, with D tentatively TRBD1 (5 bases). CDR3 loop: CASSYVGTGEKLFF. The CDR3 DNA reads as TGTGCCAGCAGTTACGTGGGGACGGGGGAAAAACTGTTTTTT.